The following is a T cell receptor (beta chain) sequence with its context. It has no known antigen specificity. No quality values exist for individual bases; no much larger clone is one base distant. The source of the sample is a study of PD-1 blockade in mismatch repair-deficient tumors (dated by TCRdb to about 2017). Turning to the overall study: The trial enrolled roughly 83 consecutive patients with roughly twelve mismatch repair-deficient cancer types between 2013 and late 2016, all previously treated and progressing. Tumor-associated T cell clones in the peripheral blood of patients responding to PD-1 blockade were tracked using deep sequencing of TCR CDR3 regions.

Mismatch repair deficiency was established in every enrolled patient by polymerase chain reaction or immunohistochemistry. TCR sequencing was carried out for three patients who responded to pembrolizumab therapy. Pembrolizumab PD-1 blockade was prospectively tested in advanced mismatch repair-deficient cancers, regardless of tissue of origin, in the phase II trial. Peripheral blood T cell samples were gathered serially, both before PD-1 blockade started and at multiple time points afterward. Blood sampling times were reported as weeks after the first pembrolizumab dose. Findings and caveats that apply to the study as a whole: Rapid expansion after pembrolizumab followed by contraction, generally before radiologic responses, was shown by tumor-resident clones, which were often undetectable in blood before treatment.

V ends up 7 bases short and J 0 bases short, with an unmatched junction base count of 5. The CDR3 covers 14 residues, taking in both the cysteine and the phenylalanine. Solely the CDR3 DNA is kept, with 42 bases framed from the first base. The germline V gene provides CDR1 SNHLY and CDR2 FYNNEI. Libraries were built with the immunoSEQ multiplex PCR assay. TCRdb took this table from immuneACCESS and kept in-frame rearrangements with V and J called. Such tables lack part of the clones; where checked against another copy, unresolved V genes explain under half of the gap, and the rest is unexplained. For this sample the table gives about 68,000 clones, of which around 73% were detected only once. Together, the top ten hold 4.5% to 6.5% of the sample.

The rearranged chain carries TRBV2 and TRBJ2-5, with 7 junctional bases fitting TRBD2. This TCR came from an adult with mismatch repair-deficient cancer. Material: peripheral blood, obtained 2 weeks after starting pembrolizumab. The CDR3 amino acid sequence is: CASKTSLYQETQYF. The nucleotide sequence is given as TGTGCCAGCAAGACTAGCTTGTACCAAGAGACCCAGTACTTC.